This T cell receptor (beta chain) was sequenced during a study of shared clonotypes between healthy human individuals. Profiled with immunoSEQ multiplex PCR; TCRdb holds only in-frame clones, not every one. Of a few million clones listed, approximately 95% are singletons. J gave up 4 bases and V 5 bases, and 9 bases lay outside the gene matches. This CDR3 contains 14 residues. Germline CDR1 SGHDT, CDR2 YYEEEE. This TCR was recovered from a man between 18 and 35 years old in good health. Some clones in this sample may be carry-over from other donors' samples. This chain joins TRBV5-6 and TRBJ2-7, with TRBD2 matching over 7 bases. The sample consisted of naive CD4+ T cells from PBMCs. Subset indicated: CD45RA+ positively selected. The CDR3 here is CASRDAGRDYEQYF. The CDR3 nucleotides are TGTGCCAGCAGGGACGCAGGGAGGGATTACGAGCAGTACTTC.